This T cell receptor (beta chain) was identified during a study of blood T cell repertoires in COVID-19. About the research overall: Italy, Spain and the United States were the sources of the convalescent and acute COVID-19 samples. T cells, B-cell-depleted T cells, or PBMCs supplied cDNA or gDNA.

The germline V gene encodes CDR1 MGHRA and CDR2 YSYEKL. The CDR3 has 16 residues. The germline V and J ends were trimmed by 1 base and 1 base, with 11 bases remaining between them. In the authors' methods: For nucleated cells, counts were estimated from reference gene primer amplification. The data were produced by immunoSEQ multiplex PCR, yet TCRdb's version contains in-frame clones alone and is incomplete. The V and J calls and clone size were taken over from that table, and D and trimming were inferred from the DNA. Among under 70,000 clones listed, approximately 87% were seen once. The sample consisted of peripheral blood. This sequence originates from a man aged 45-60 years with acute or convalescent COVID-19. V is TRBV4-1 and J is TRBJ1-3; the D is unclear. CDR3 in amino acids: CASSQGGQTSGNTIYF. The CDR3 DNA is TGCGCCAGCAGCCAAGGTGGTCAGACATCTGGAAACACCATATATTTT.